This record looks at one TCR beta chain sequence and its context. The antigen is undetermined. The data belong to a study of T cells in localized non-small cell lung cancer. Study-wide results and limits: Sequencing was restricted to one tumor region; therefore, heterogeneity remains possible. Higher blood T cell density tracked longer overall survival. Uninvolved adjacent lung, not tumor, had the highest T cell clonality.

This CDR3 is 12 amino acids long. The germline gives CDR1 ENHRY, CDR2 SYGVKD. V was trimmed by 6 bases and J by 5 bases, leaving 10 bases between them. The protocol was immunoSEQ multiplex PCR, while the TCRdb copy is restricted to in-frame clones and leaves out a portion. This table has about 18,000 clones, around 86% appearing once. V and J are TRBV10-3 and TRBJ1-2, with D maybe TRBD1 (5 bases). Sequenced here: peripheral blood, sampled before any cancer treatment. The sequence was obtained from an older female donor with stage I lung adenocarcinoma. The CDR3 DNA reads TGTGCCATCAGGGCAGGGATGTATGGCTACACCTTC. This gives the protein CAIRAGMYGYTF.